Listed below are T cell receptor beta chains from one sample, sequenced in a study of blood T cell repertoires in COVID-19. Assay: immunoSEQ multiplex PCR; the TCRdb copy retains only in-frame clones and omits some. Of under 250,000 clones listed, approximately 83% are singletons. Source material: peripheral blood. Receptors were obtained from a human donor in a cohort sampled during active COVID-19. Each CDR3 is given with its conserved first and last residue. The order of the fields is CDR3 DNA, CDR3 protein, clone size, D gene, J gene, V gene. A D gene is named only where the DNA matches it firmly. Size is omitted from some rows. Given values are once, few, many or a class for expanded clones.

CDR3 DNA: TGTGCCAGCAGCTTGGTGCCAGGGGGCGACTATGGCTACACCTTC
CDR3 protein: CASSLVPGGDYGYTF
clone size: once
D gene: TRBD1
J gene: TRBJ1-2
V gene: TRBV5-5

CDR3 DNA: TGTGCCAGCAGTTCCCGCCAAGGGGACTCTGGGGCCAACGTCCTGACTTTC
CDR3 protein: CASSSRQGDSGANVLTF
clone size: NA
D gene: NA
J gene: TRBJ2-6
V gene: TRBV28

CDR3 DNA: TGTGCCAGCAGCGTAGGTGCAGGGAACTATGGCTACACCTTC
CDR3 protein: CASSVGAGNYGYTF
clone size: NA
D gene: NA
J gene: TRBJ1-2
V gene: TRBV9

CDR3 DNA: TGTGCCAGCAGCCAAGCCTCAGATACGCAGTATTTT
CDR3 protein: CASSQASDTQYF
clone size: NA
D gene: NA
J gene: TRBJ2-3
V gene: TRBV4-2

CDR3 DNA: TGTGCCAGCTTAACCGGGACAGGGGGCGCCGAGACCCAGTACTTC
CDR3 protein: CASLTGTGGAETQYF
clone size: NA
D gene: TRBD1
J gene: TRBJ2-5
V gene: TRBV18

CDR3 DNA: TGTGCCAGCAGTTACTCGTCGGGGGGTGAGCAGTTCTTC
CDR3 protein: CASSYSSGGEQFF
clone size: NA
D gene: TRBD2
J gene: TRBJ2-1
V gene: TRBV6-5

CDR3 DNA: TGCGCCAGCAGCTTTGGAACGGGCGAGCAGTACTTC
CDR3 protein: CASSFGTGEQYF
clone size: NA
D gene: NA
J gene: TRBJ2-7
V gene: TRBV5-1

CDR3 DNA: TGTGCCAGCAGTTATAGCGGGGGGGCCTTGAAGACCCAGTACTTC
CDR3 protein: CASSYSGGALKTQYF
clone size: once
D gene: TRBD2
J gene: TRBJ2-5
V gene: TRBV6-5

CDR3 DNA: TGTGCCAGCAGTCCGGACAGGGCCTACGAGCAGTACTTC
CDR3 protein: CASSPDRAYEQYF
clone size: NA
D gene: TRBD1
J gene: TRBJ2-7
V gene: TRBV6-5

CDR3 DNA: TGTGCCAGTAGCCCGACTAGCGGGAGCCGGGGCACCGGGGAGCTGTTTTTT
CDR3 protein: CASSPTSGSRGTGELFF
clone size: NA
D gene: TRBD2
J gene: TRBJ2-2
V gene: TRBV19

CDR3 DNA: TGTGCCAGCAGCCCGGGGACTACCTCGCAGTATTTT
CDR3 protein: CASSPGTTSQYF
clone size: NA
D gene: TRBD2
J gene: TRBJ2-3
V gene: TRBV7-8

CDR3 DNA: TGTGCCAGCAGTGTGACAAGTTTTTACGAGCAGTACTTC
CDR3 protein: CASSVTSFYEQYF
clone size: NA
D gene: NA
J gene: TRBJ2-7
V gene: TRBV6-2/TRBV6-3

CDR3 DNA: TGTGCCAGCAGTCGACTAGCGGGAGGGCGTGAGCAGTTCTTC
CDR3 protein: CASSRLAGGREQFF
clone size: NA
D gene: TRBD2
J gene: TRBJ2-1
V gene: TRBV6-5

CDR3 DNA: TGCGCCAGCAGCTTGGCGGGGCAGGGGGTGATCGGAAACATTCAGTACTTC
CDR3 protein: CASSLAGQGVIGNIQYF
clone size: NA
D gene: TRBD1
J gene: TRBJ2-4
V gene: TRBV5-1

CDR3 DNA: TGTGCCAGCAGCTCGCGGTCGCTAACCGACGAGCAGTACTTC
CDR3 protein: CASSSRSLTDEQYF
clone size: NA
D gene: NA
J gene: TRBJ2-7
V gene: TRBV7-9

CDR3 DNA: TGTGCCATCAGTCCCCGGGACAATGAGCAGTTCTTC
CDR3 protein: CAISPRDNEQFF
clone size: NA
D gene: NA
J gene: TRBJ2-1
V gene: TRBV10-3

CDR3 DNA: TGTGCCAGCAGCTTGCAGGAAGGAGAAAAACTGTTTTTT
CDR3 protein: CASSLQEGEKLFF
clone size: NA
D gene: NA
J gene: TRBJ1-4
V gene: TRBV7-9

CDR3 DNA: TGTGCCATCAGGCCCGGGACAGGGGTTTACGAGCAGTACTTC
CDR3 protein: CAIRPGTGVYEQYF
clone size: NA
D gene: TRBD1
J gene: TRBJ2-7
V gene: TRBV10-3

CDR3 DNA: TGTGCCAGCAGCTTAGTCGGCGGGGGGTTGTATGAGCAGTTCTTC
CDR3 protein: CASSLVGGGLYEQFF
clone size: NA
D gene: TRBD2
J gene: TRBJ2-1
V gene: TRBV7-6

CDR3 DNA: TGTGCCAGCACCCTCTTCAACAGTCAAGAGACCCAGTACTTC
CDR3 protein: CASTLFNSQETQYF
clone size: NA
D gene: NA
J gene: TRBJ2-5
V gene: TRBV3-1/TRBV3-2

CDR3 DNA: TGCGCCAGCAGCTTGGGGGCCCCGGGGAGCTACGAGCAGTACTTC
CDR3 protein: CASSLGAPGSYEQYF
clone size: once
D gene: NA
J gene: TRBJ2-7
V gene: TRBV5-1

CDR3 DNA: TGTGCCAGCAGCTTGAGAACTAGCGGGACCTCCGGGCAGTTCTTC
CDR3 protein: CASSLRTSGTSGQFF
clone size: once
D gene: TRBD2
J gene: TRBJ2-1
V gene: TRBV5-4

CDR3 DNA: TGTGCCAGCAGCTTTGCACGGGGGAATTCACCCCTCCACTTT
CDR3 protein: CASSFARGNSPLHF
clone size: NA
D gene: NA
J gene: TRBJ1-6
V gene: TRBV5-4

CDR3 DNA: TGTGCCAGCAGCCGGGGGACTAGTATTGGCACCGGGGAGCTGTTTTTT
CDR3 protein: CASSRGTSIGTGELFF
clone size: NA
D gene: TRBD2
J gene: TRBJ2-2
V gene: TRBV3-1/TRBV3-2

CDR3 DNA: TGTGCCAGCAGTTTTTCGGCAGGCCGTTTGGACTTC
CDR3 protein: CASSFSAGRLDF
clone size: NA
D gene: NA
J gene: TRBJ2-7
V gene: TRBV28

CDR3 DNA: TGTGCCAGCAGTTCATCGGGCCTTCGGAGGGGCAAAAACATTCAGTACTTC
CDR3 protein: CASSSSGLRRGKNIQYF
clone size: NA
D gene: NA
J gene: TRBJ2-4
V gene: TRBV28

CDR3 DNA: TGCGCCAGCAGCTGGGACAGGGGAGGCACTGAAGCTTTCTTT
CDR3 protein: CASSWDRGGTEAFF
clone size: NA
D gene: TRBD1
J gene: TRBJ1-1
V gene: TRBV5-1

CDR3 DNA: TGTGCCAGTAGTATAATGCCGGGAGCCTACAATGAGCAGTTCTTC
CDR3 protein: CASSIMPGAYNEQFF
clone size: NA
D gene: NA
J gene: TRBJ2-1
V gene: TRBV19

CDR3 DNA: TGTGCCAGCAGCAATGGGGCTAGCGGGGAGCTGTTTTTT
CDR3 protein: CASSNGASGELFF
clone size: NA
D gene: NA
J gene: TRBJ2-2
V gene: TRBV5-4

CDR3 DNA: TGTGCCAGCAGTCCCCTGCCCATACAGGGGGCGCTGAATGCTTTCTTT
CDR3 protein: CASSPLPIQGALNAFF
clone size: NA
D gene: TRBD1
J gene: TRBJ1-1
V gene: TRBV28

CDR3 DNA: TGTGCCAGCAGGGAGACCAACAGGTTGACTGAAGCTTTCTTT
CDR3 protein: CASRETNRLTEAFF
clone size: few
D gene: NA
J gene: TRBJ1-1
V gene: TRBV6-4

CDR3 DNA: TGTGCCAGCAGCCGGACAGGTGGGGATACGCAGTATTTT
CDR3 protein: CASSRTGGDTQYF
clone size: once
D gene: TRBD1
J gene: TRBJ2-3
V gene: TRBV5-6

CDR3 DNA: TGTGCCACTCCGGGGACAGGGTCCTCCTACGAGCAGTACTTC
CDR3 protein: CATPGTGSSYEQYF
clone size: NA
D gene: TRBD1
J gene: TRBJ2-7
V gene: TRBV24-1

CDR3 DNA: TGTGCCAGCAGCCAAGACACGGCTAACTATGGCTACACCTTC
CDR3 protein: CASSQDTANYGYTF
clone size: NA
D gene: NA
J gene: TRBJ1-2
V gene: TRBV3-1/TRBV3-2

CDR3 DNA: TGTGCCAGCTCACCACCGCTGTTGGCCGCCGACCAAGAGACCCAGTACTTC
CDR3 protein: CASSPPLLAADQETQYF
clone size: NA
D gene: NA
J gene: TRBJ2-5
V gene: TRBV18

CDR3 DNA: TGTGCCAGCAGCTTACAACTAGCGGGCCCTTACAATGAGCAGTTCTTC
CDR3 protein: CASSLQLAGPYNEQFF
clone size: NA
D gene: TRBD2
J gene: TRBJ2-1
V gene: TRBV7-9

CDR3 DNA: TGCGCCAGCAGCTTGGCTTCTACCTACAATGAGCAGTTCTTC
CDR3 protein: CASSLASTYNEQFF
clone size: NA
D gene: NA
J gene: TRBJ2-1
V gene: TRBV5-1

CDR3 DNA: TGCGCCAGCAGCGGCGGACAGGGGGGAGAGACCCAGTACTTC
CDR3 protein: CASSGGQGGETQYF
clone size: NA
D gene: TRBD1
J gene: TRBJ2-5
V gene: TRBV5-1

CDR3 DNA: TGTGCCAGTAGTATCAGGGCTAGTAGCTCCTACGAGCAGTACTTC
CDR3 protein: CASSIRASSSYEQYF
clone size: NA
D gene: NA
J gene: TRBJ2-7
V gene: TRBV19

CDR3 DNA: TGTGCCAGCAGCCAAGTTGGGGGGAACGCTGAAGCTTTCTTT
CDR3 protein: CASSQVGGNAEAFF
clone size: NA
D gene: NA
J gene: TRBJ1-1
V gene: TRBV3-1/TRBV3-2

CDR3 DNA: TGTGCCAGCAGTTTAGTCTCGGGACAGATCATCTATGGCTACACCTTC
CDR3 protein: CASSLVSGQIIYGYTF
clone size: NA
D gene: TRBD1
J gene: TRBJ1-2
V gene: TRBV27

CDR3 DNA: TGTGCCAGTAGTATAGATCGGGAGTCCCCTGAAGCTTTCTTT
CDR3 protein: CASSIDRESPEAFF
clone size: once
D gene: NA
J gene: TRBJ1-1
V gene: TRBV19

CDR3 DNA: TGTGCCAGCAGTGAAGCGCTTCAGGGGACAGGGTTACAAGAGACCCAGTACTTC
CDR3 protein: CASSEALQGTGLQETQYF
clone size: few
D gene: TRBD1
J gene: TRBJ2-5
V gene: TRBV2

CDR3 DNA: TGTGCCAGCAGCCAAGAGGGGGGACCGCGGTCACCCCTCCACTTT
CDR3 protein: CASSQEGGPRSPLHF
clone size: once
D gene: NA
J gene: TRBJ1-6
V gene: TRBV4-2

CDR3 DNA: TGCGCCAGCAGCTGGACAGGGGAGGACTATGGCTACACCTTC
CDR3 protein: CASSWTGEDYGYTF
clone size: NA
D gene: TRBD1
J gene: TRBJ1-2
V gene: TRBV5-1

CDR3 DNA: TGTGCCAGTAGTAGAATTAGCGGGAGTGTGGACGAGCAGTACTTC
CDR3 protein: CASSRISGSVDEQYF
clone size: NA
D gene: TRBD2
J gene: TRBJ2-7
V gene: TRBV19

CDR3 DNA: TGTGCCAGCAGCTTAGCGCGCAGGGCCGGAGGGTATGGCTACACCTTC
CDR3 protein: CASSLARRAGGYGYTF
clone size: NA
D gene: NA
J gene: TRBJ1-2
V gene: TRBV11-2

CDR3 DNA: TGTGCCAGCAAGGGGAGGATAAATCGGGATACGCAGTATTTT
CDR3 protein: CASKGRINRDTQYF
clone size: NA
D gene: NA
J gene: TRBJ2-3
V gene: TRBV3-1/TRBV3-2

CDR3 DNA: TGTGCCAGCAGCCCCCAAGGGGGGAACACTGAAGCTTTCTTT
CDR3 protein: CASSPQGGNTEAFF
clone size: NA
D gene: NA
J gene: TRBJ1-1
V gene: TRBV4-2

CDR3 DNA: TGCGCCAGCAGTGAGGATCCTCCCAGCTCTGGGGCCAACGTCCTGACTTTC
CDR3 protein: CASSEDPPSSGANVLTF
clone size: NA
D gene: NA
J gene: TRBJ2-6
V gene: TRBV10-2

CDR3 DNA: TGTGCCAGCAGTGAGAACAGGGGACGAGAGCCCCAGCATTTT
CDR3 protein: CASSENRGREPQHF
clone size: NA
D gene: TRBD1
J gene: TRBJ1-5
V gene: TRBV6-1

CDR3 DNA: TGTGCCAGTAGTCCCCGGTCGGGCTCCTACAATGAGCAGTTCTTC
CDR3 protein: CASSPRSGSYNEQFF
clone size: NA
D gene: NA
J gene: TRBJ2-1
V gene: TRBV19